The T cell receptor (beta chain) described here comes from a study of blood T cell repertoires in COVID-19. For the study at large: Acute and convalescent COVID-19 samples came from the United States, Italy and Spain. Sample material is recorded as cDNA or gDNA derived from T cells, B-cell-depleted T cells, or PBMCs.

As handled by the study authors: Estimated nucleated cell counts came from reference gene primer amplification. Assay: immunoSEQ multiplex PCR; the TCRdb copy retains only in-frame clones and omits some. V, J and clone size are those of that table, while D and trimming were read from the DNA. The table records fewer than 250,000 clones, almost 90% of them present only once. V lost 3 bases and J lost 1, with 10 bases in between. Germline loops: CDR1 MNHEY, CDR2 SVGEGT. The CDR3 loop spans 15 amino acids. The V call is TRBV6-2 or TRBV6-3, the J call TRBJ1-5; no reliable D call. This TCR came from a woman in her sixties with acute or convalescent COVID-19. Input material: peripheral blood. Written as DNA, the CDR3 is TGTGCCAGCAGTTATCAGGCCCGGAGCAATCAGCCCCAGCATTTT. Translation gives CASSYQARSNQPQHF.